The T cell receptor (beta chain) described here comes from a study of glioma-infiltrating T cells. V dropped 4 bases and J dropped 0 bases, with 13 bases sitting between them. Germline V gene sequence: CDR1 MDHEN, CDR2 SYDVKM. The CDR3 is 15 amino acids. Amplification of TCR alpha and beta CDR3 regions from RNA used iRepertoire nested multiplex PCR. One-step reverse transcription and amplification started from approximately 100-400 ng of tissue mRNA or PBMC total RNA. TCRdb recomputed calls from the multiplex PCR reads with MiXCR, one row per CDR3 protein. The repertoire includes about 89,000 distinct CDR3 sequences, 20% to 25% of them detected once, and more than 6.5% sits in the top ten. This clonotype came up many times. Its antigen remains unidentified. Study results and caveats: Only very few CDR3 sequences appeared in both tissue and blood. Tissue-blood divergence was below expectation in non-neoplastic patients, above in gliomas.

The sample taken for sequencing was glioma tissue, nonneoplastic brain tissue, or PBMCs (not recorded which). This TCR was sampled from a human donor with low-grade glioma or glioblastoma, undergoing nonglioma brain surgery, or in good health (not recorded which). The chain links TRBV28 to TRBJ2-7, with D possibly TRBD2 on 6 matching bases. CDR3 amino acids: CASSSGTESSYEQYF. The CDR3 nucleotides are TGTGCCAGCAGTTCCGGGACTGAGAGCTCCTACGAGCAGTACTTC. The variable domain in full, with the rest retrieved from reference TRBV28 and TRBJ2-7, is DVKVTQSSRYLVKRTGEKVFLECVQDMDHENMFWYRQDPGLGLRLIYFSYDVKMKEKGDIPEGYSVSREKKERFSLILESASTNQTSMYLCASSSGTESSYEQYFGPGTRLTVT.